A single sample is the source of the 24 T cell receptor beta chains below, sequenced in a study of blood T cell repertoires in COVID-19. The repertoire was sequenced with immunoSEQ multiplex PCR; TCRdb's copy has only in-frame clones and lacks some. Altogether fewer than 150,000 clones are present, around 76% being singletons, with the ten largest covering 10% to 13%. Sequencing input: peripheral blood. These receptors were collected from a human donor in a cohort sampled during active COVID-19.

This chain uses TRBV12-3 or TRBV12-4 with TRBJ1-5; tentative D call: TRBD1 (5 bases). V lost 8 bases and J lost 5, with 10 bases in between. CDR3 length equals 12 residues. CDR3 amino acids: CASRGGDQPQHF. The CDR3, as DNA: TGTGCCAGCCGGGGGGGGGATCAGCCCCAGCATTTT.

The J gene is TRBJ2-7, the V gene TRBV6-5, with 7 nucleotides matching TRBD1. Germline CDR1 is MNHEY and CDR2 is SVGAGI. This CDR3 is 14 amino acids long. V shed 7 bases and J 6 bases; nucleotides not matched to a gene: 12. CDR3: CASKITGVLREQYF. In DNA form, the CDR3 reads TGTGCCAGCAAAATCACAGGGGTGCTACGCGAGCAGTACTTC.

CDR3 sequence reads: CASSPGTSGGAQETQYF. Here the CDR3 DNA reads TGTGCCAGCAGCCCAGGGACTAGCGGGGGGGCCCAAGAGACCCAGTACTTC. V usage is TRBV7-9 and J usage is TRBJ2-5, with 16 bases identical to TRBD2. The trim removed 5 bases at V and 1 base at J, leaving 4 bases unmatched. From germline, CDR1 is SEHNR and CDR2 FQNEAQ (reference sequence). This CDR3 contains 17 residues.

The V call is TRBV12-5, the J call TRBJ2-7, with D maybe TRBD2 (6 bases). The CDR3 has 15 residues. Between the trimmed V and J ends, which lost 6 bases and 0 bases, there was a span of 15 bases. Germline V gives CDR1 LGHNT, CDR2 FRNRAP. For the CDR3, the DNA is TGTGCTAGTGGCCCGGGACTTTTACGCTCCTACGAGCAGTACTTC. This translates into CASGPGLLRSYEQYF.

The V and J genes are TRBV19 and TRBJ1-5; D remains unclear. The CDR3 is 12 residues long. Trimming removed 1 base at V and 7 bases at J, with 5 bases between. The germline V gene encodes CDR1 LNHDA and CDR2 SQIVND (reference sequence). In DNA, the CDR3 is TGTGCCAGTAGTATAGGGAGACAGCCCCAGCATTTT. Translating it yields CASSIGRQPQHF.

The chain joins TRBV3-1 (or the pseudogene TRBV3-2) to TRBJ1-1, with 8 bases aligning to TRBD1. V shed 4 bases, J shed 10 bases, and the junction held 5 bases outside the gene matches. Per germline, CDR1 LGHDT and CDR2 YNNKEL (reference sequence). The CDR3 is 12 residues long. CDR3 coding DNA: TGTGCCAGCAGCCTCCAGGACAGGGTAGCTTTCTTT. This codes for CASSLQDRVAFF.

The chain couples TRBV6-5 to TRBJ2-3; no clear D. In germline, CDR1 is MNHEY, CDR2 SVGAGI. CDR3 length equals 14 residues. Trimming cost V 4 bases and J 2 bases, with 10 bases left between them. This chain's CDR3 is CASSSGQHTDTQYF. The CDR3 DNA reads TGTGCCAGCAGTTCGGGTCAGCACACAGATACGCAGTATTTT.

This clone was seen a single time. This rearrangement joins TRBV5-4 to TRBJ1-1; 7 nucleotides line up with TRBD1. This CDR3 is built from 15 residues. V trimming: 4 bases; J trimming: 1 base; junction bases outside the gene matches: 7. CDR1 and CDR2 (germline): SGHNT, YYREEE (reference sequence). The chain's CDR3 is CASSPRTGSNTEAFF. In DNA, the CDR3 is TGTGCCAGCAGCCCTAGGACAGGATCGAACACTGAAGCTTTCTTT.

The J gene is TRBJ1-6, the V gene TRBV30; 7 bases line up with TRBD1. The length of the CDR3 is 15 residues. Losses at the gene ends were 5 bases for V and 6 bases for J; bases not matched to a gene: 10. Germline CDR1 GTSNPN, CDR2 SVGIG (reference sequence). The CDR3 here is CAWVPQGVANSPLHF. The CDR3 DNA is TGTGCCTGGGTACCGCAGGGGGTAGCTAATTCACCCCTCCACTTT.

This chain links TRBV30 with TRBJ2-7, with 8 bases that match TRBD1. From germline, CDR1 is GTSNPN and CDR2 SVGIG (reference sequence). The V and J ends lost 1 base and 0 bases, in that order; junction bases with no gene match: 5. The CDR3 has 15 amino acids. The CDR3 sequence: CAWSGDRGGSYEQYF. In nucleotides, the CDR3 is TGTGCCTGGAGTGGAGACAGGGGCGGCTCCTACGAGCAGTACTTC.

The rearrangement uses TRBV9 and TRBJ2-5, with D possibly being TRBD2 (5 bases). V was clipped by 0 bases and J by 0 bases, with 9 bases between them. CDR3 length equals 15 residues. Germline V gene data show CDR1 as SGDLS and CDR2 as YYNGEE. CDR3 amino acids: CASSVGGANQETQYF. The CDR3 DNA is TGTGCCAGCAGCGTAGGGGGAGCCAACCAAGAGACCCAGTACTTC.

V and J are TRBV6-5 and TRBJ1-2, with 7 bases lining up with TRBD1. The CDR3 consists of 13 residues. V lost 6 bases, J lost 8 bases, and 9 bases stayed unmatched. In germline, CDR1 is MNHEY, CDR2 SVGAGI. CDR3 DNA: TGTGCCAGCAGACTCGACAGGGACCTGGGCTACACCTTC. It codes for CASRLDRDLGYTF.

The chain joins TRBV11-2 to TRBJ2-5, with D perhaps matching TRBD1 (6 bases). Germline lookup yields CDR1 SGHAT and CDR2 FQNNGV. Between the trimmed V and J ends, which lost 2 bases and 1 base, there was a span of 14 bases. This CDR3 comprises 16 residues. Here the CDR3 DNA reads TGTGCCAGCAGCTTACGTGCAGGGGTACCCCAAGAGACCCAGTACTTC. It encodes CASSLRAGVPQETQYF.

The V call is TRBV27, the J call TRBJ1-1; 7 positions match TRBD1. CDR1 MNHEY and CDR2 SMNVEV come from the germline V gene (reference sequence). J gave up 0 bases and V 6 bases, and 7 bases lay outside the gene matches. The CDR3 contains 15 residues. The CDR3 coding sequence is TGTGCCAGCAGGTTACAGGGGATCATGAACACTGAAGCTTTCTTT. This codes for CASRLQGIMNTEAFF.

This chain connects TRBV5-6 to TRBJ1-1; TRBD1 matches 7 bases. The V and J ends lost 0 bases and 8 bases, in that order; junction bases with no gene match: 4. The CDR3 is 13 amino acids. Germline CDR1 SGHDT, CDR2 YYEEEE. CDR3 residues: CASSLVGDSEAFF. The CDR3 region has the DNA TGTGCCAGCAGCTTGGTAGGGGACAGCGAAGCTTTCTTT.

This CDR3 reads CASSPSMGGVTF. The DNA of the CDR3 is TGTGCCAGTAGTCCTTCTATGGGGGGGGTCACCTTC. This chain uses TRBV19 with TRBJ1-2; D might be TRBD1 (5 bases). Between the trimmed V and J ends, which lost 5 bases and 13 bases, there was a span of 17 bases. The CDR3 is 12 amino acids. Germline loops: CDR1 LNHDA, CDR2 SQIVND (reference sequence).

V is TRBV5-1 and J is TRBJ2-7; 7 positions match TRBD1. Germline V gene data show CDR1 as SGHRS and CDR2 as YFSETQ. Trimming at V came to 3 bases and at J to 7 bases, leaving 13 bases not matched to a gene. This CDR3 has 15 residues. CDR3 amino acids: CASSSRDSPPVEQYF. The CDR3, as DNA: TGCGCCAGCAGCTCCCGGGACAGCCCTCCGGTTGAGCAGTACTTC.

V gene TRBV2 combines with J gene TRBJ2-2; weak D call: TRBD1 (5 bases). This CDR3 has 15 amino acids. Per germline, CDR1 SNHLY and CDR2 FYNNEI. Trimming took off 6 bases at V and 6 bases at J, with 17 bases between the two ends. CDR3 loop: CASRVLIGAAGELFF. The DNA for the CDR3 is TGTGCCAGCAGGGTGCTTATTGGGGCTGCCGGGGAGCTGTTTTTT. Full variable domain (outside the CDR3, taken from reference TRBV2 and TRBJ2-2): EPEVTQTPSHQVTQMGQEVILRCVPISNHLYFYWYRQILGQKVEFLVSFYNNEISEKSEIFDDQFSVERPDGSNFTLKIRSTKLEDSAMYFCASRVLIGAAGELFFGEGSRLTVL.

The chain joins TRBV18 to TRBJ1-1, with D hard to call. Trimming pared 2 bases from V and 5 bases from J, leaving 6 bases between. CDR1 and CDR2 (germline): KGHSH, LQKENI. The CDR3 extends over 12 amino acids. The CDR3 nucleotides are TGTGCCAGCTCACCAACGACTACTGAAGCTTTCTTT. Translated: CASSPTTTEAFF.

The chain carries TRBV5-1 and TRBJ1-1; D unclear. Looked up from germline, CDR1 is SGHRS and CDR2 is YFSETQ. CDR3 size: 14 residues. Between the trimmed V and J ends, which lost 4 bases and 1 base, there was a span of 11 bases. This CDR3 reads CASSVMGRNTEAFF. DNA for the CDR3: TGCGCCAGCAGCGTCATGGGCAGGAACACTGAAGCTTTCTTT. The variable domain in full, completed from reference TRBV5-1 and TRBJ1-1, reads KAGVTQTPRYLIKTRGQQVTLSCSPISGHRSVSWYQQTPGQGLQFLFEYFSETQRNKGNFPGRFSGRQFSNSRSEMNVSTLELGDSALYLCASSVMGRNTEAFFGQGTRLTVV.

This chain connects TRBV2 to TRBJ2-7; D possibly corresponds to TRBD1 (6 bases). This CDR3 comprises 14 residues. V lost 4 bases and J 5 bases, leaving 15 bases between the germline ends. Germline V gene sequence: CDR1 SNHLY, CDR2 FYNNEI. The CDR3, as DNA: TGTGCCAGCAGTGTCGGAGGACAGCGGCACGAGCAGTACTTC. This gives the protein CASSVGGQRHEQYF.

The V call is TRBV18, the J call TRBJ2-7; maybe TRBD1 (6 bases). Germline lookup yields CDR1 KGHSH and CDR2 LQKENI. This CDR3 contains 14 residues. Trimming stripped 5 bases from V and 3 bases from J, with 14 bases between. The CDR3 is CASSATGTNYEQYF. The CDR3 region has the DNA TGTGCCAGCTCAGCTACCGGGACAAACTACGAGCAGTACTTC.

The CDR3 protein is CASSPPGQGGIEKLFF. Here the CDR3 DNA reads TGCGCCAGCAGCCCACCAGGACAGGGGGGAATTGAAAAACTGTTTTTT. V gene TRBV4-1 combines with J gene TRBJ1-4; 10 nucleotides align to TRBD1. The CDR3 totals 16 residues. The ends lost 4 bases at V and 7 bases at J; junction bases unmatched: 9. Germline CDR1 and CDR2: MGHRA and YSYEKL.

The chain employs TRBV5-5 and TRBJ2-5, with D perhaps TRBD1 (6 bases). This CDR3 is built from 12 residues. Deletions cut 7 bases from V and 2 bases from J, with 9 bases between. The V gene's germline CDR1 is SGHKS and CDR2 YYEKEE (reference sequence). CDR3 in DNA: TGTGCCAGCTCCGGACAGCAAGAGACCCAGTACTTC. This codes for CASSGQQETQYF.